Listed below are T cell receptor beta chains from one sample, sequenced in a study of graft-versus-host responses after intestinal transplantation. Libraries were prepared by immunoSEQ multiplex PCR; TCRdb keeps only in-frame clonotypes and omits some of them. Of 85,000 to 90,000 clones in the sample, 91% were seen once. These receptors' targets are unknown. The sequenced sample was unstimulated CD4+ T cells sorted from spleen or lymph node cells, obtained before transplant. These receptor sequences come from a human donor who was the organ donor for an intestinal transplant. CDR3s include the opening cysteine and the closing phenylalanine or tryptophan.

V	J	CDR3
TRBV7-9	TRBJ1-1	CASSLGGITEAFF
TRBV13	TRBJ1-1	CASSLGYPGEAFF
TRBV5-1	TRBJ2-1	CASSEPSGYPYNEQFF
TRBV25-1	TRBJ2-7	CASSEFRREGSYEQYF
TRBV19	TRBJ1-2	CASSVVGDGYTF
TRBV28	TRBJ2-2	CASSLVSGASGRRGELFF
TRBV19	TRBJ2-3	CASSTRDTDTQYF
TRBV28	TRBJ2-7	CASSPHGTAGYEQYF
TRBV12-1	TRBJ1-5	CASSFPTGRNQPQHF
TRBV30	TRBJ1-2	CAWSGTGGLYYGYTF
TRBV9	TRBJ1-1	CASSVPETAEAFF
TRBV5-1	TRBJ2-2	CASSPTSASTGELFF
TRBV5-4	TRBJ2-7	CASSYRTSGAYEQYF